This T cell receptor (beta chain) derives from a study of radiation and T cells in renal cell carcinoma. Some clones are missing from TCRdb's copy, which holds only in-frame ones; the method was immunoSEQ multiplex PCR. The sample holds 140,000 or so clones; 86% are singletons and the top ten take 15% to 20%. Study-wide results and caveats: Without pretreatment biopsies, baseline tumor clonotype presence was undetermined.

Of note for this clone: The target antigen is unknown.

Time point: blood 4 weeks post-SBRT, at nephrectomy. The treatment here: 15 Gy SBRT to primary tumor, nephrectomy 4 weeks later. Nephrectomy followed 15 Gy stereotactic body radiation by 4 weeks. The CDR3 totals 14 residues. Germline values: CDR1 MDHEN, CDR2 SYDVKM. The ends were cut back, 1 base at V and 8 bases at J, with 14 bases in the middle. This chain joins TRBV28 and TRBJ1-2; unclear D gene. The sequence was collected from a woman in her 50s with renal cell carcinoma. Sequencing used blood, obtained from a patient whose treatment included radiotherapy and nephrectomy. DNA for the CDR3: TGTGCCAGCAGTTTATCCCCGGGCCGGGAGGGCTACACCTTC. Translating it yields CASSLSPGREGYTF.